This TCR beta chain was found in a study of cytomegalovirus exposure and HLA in healthy donors. Whole-study findings and limits: The study recorded 164 TCR beta chains that were cytomegalovirus-associated.

The donors were part of the roughly 130-subject validation cohort, which stood apart from the roughly 670-subject first cohort. Profiled with immunoSEQ multiplex PCR; TCRdb holds only in-frame clones, not every one. The sample contains approximately 160,000 clones, about nine tenths of which appear only once. As to this clone: Its antigen is unidentified.

Germline V gives CDR1 SGDLS, CDR2 YYNGEE. Trimming removed 4 bases from V and 3 bases from J, with 23 bases in between. The CDR3 runs 18 residues. The chain links TRBV9 to TRBJ2-1; TRBD2 is a possible D gene (5 bases). Sequenced material: PBMCs. The sequence was obtained from a woman aged 18-29 years in good health and CMV-seropositive. CDR3 in amino acids: CASSKDWLAPSIYNEQFF. The CDR3 DNA follows: TGTGCCAGCAGCAAAGATTGGTTAGCGCCCTCCATCTACAATGAGCAGTTCTTC.